The 26 T cell receptor beta chains below were found in one sample sequenced in a study of T-cell reconstitution after alpha-beta-depleted transplantation in children. Unique molecular identifiers tagged the TCRbeta library. MiXCR, run by TCRdb on the PCR reads, gives a single entry per CDR3 protein. The profile shows a few hundred thousand distinct CDR3 sequences, about a sixth of them singletons. Sequencing used PBMCs from the stem cell graft donor, obtained from the stem cell graft. The receptors were gathered from a human donor who donated a stem cell graft to a child with acute lymphoblastic leukemia.

This clonotype was observed a handful of times. V usage is TRBV28 and J usage is TRBJ2-3, with TRBD1 identical over 7 bases. CDR3 length equals 14 residues. V shed 6 bases and J 4 bases; nucleotides not matched to a gene: 7. Germline-derived CDR1 and CDR2 are MDHEN and SYDVKM. As DNA, the CDR3 is TGTGCCAGCAGCCTATTAACAGGGGCAGATACGCAGTATTTT. Encoded protein: CASSLLTGADTQYF. Filled out from reference TRBV28 and TRBJ2-3, the complete variable domain reads DVKVTQSSRYLVKRTGEKVFLECVQDMDHENMFWYRQDPGLGLRLIYFSYDVKMKEKGDIPEGYSVSREKKERFSLILESASTNQTSMYLCASSLLTGADTQYFGPGTRLTVL.

The sample holds a few counts of this clonotype. The CDR3 is CAGGSNQPQHF. The CDR3 DNA reads TGTGCGGGGGGTAGCAATCAGCCCCAGCATTTT. The chain recombines TRBV7-9 with TRBJ1-5, with D possibly matching TRBD1 (5 bases). The CDR3 loop spans 11 amino acids. CDR1 is SEHNR, CDR2 FQNEAQ, per germline (reference sequence).

This clonotype was seen many times. J is TRBJ1-5 and V is TRBV12-3 or TRBV12-4, with 8 bases lining up with TRBD1. This CDR3 has 16 residues. J gave up 2 bases and V 4 bases, and 7 bases lay outside the gene matches. CDR3 loop: CASSYSRGQGNQPQHF. Written as DNA, the CDR3 is TGTGCCAGCAGTTATTCCAGGGGACAGGGCAATCAGCCCCAGCATTTT.

The chain employs TRBV4-1 and TRBJ2-1; TRBD2 agrees at 14 bases. CDR1 is MGHRA and CDR2 is YSYEKL in the germline V gene. V lost 0 bases to trimming and J lost 1 base; unmatched junction nucleotides: 11. This CDR3 has 21 residues. The CDR3 reads CASSQDLRYGLAGGSYNEQFF. The CDR3 bases are TGCGCCAGCAGCCAAGACTTGCGTTACGGACTAGCGGGAGGTTCCTACAATGAGCAGTTCTTC.

The table lists this clonotype with a few counts. The chain carries TRBV12-3 or TRBV12-4 and TRBJ2-7, with 8 bases lining up with TRBD1. Trimming cost V 5 bases and J 8 bases; bases outside gene matches: 8. CDR3 length: 13 residues. DNA for the CDR3: TGTGCCAGCAGTGCCGGACAGGGATACAAGCAGTACTTC. Encoded protein: CASSAGQGYKQYF.

This clonotype was seen more than once but under ten times. The chain employs TRBV6-2 or TRBV6-3 and TRBJ1-1, with no clear D. The V and J ends lost 7 bases and 2 bases respectively, with 11 bases between them. From germline, CDR1 is MNHEY and CDR2 SVGEGT. The length of the CDR3 is 13 residues. The CDR3 reads CASTSFQNTEAFF. The CDR3 DNA follows: TGTGCCAGCACCTCCTTCCAAAACACTGAAGCTTTCTTT.

Ten or more counts support this clonotype. The J gene is TRBJ2-3, the V gene TRBV27; the D gene is possibly TRBD2 (6 bases). Near its end, the DNA agrees better with TRBJ2-5, so the J call may be wrong. The V gene's germline CDR1 is MNHEY and CDR2 SMNVEV (reference sequence). This CDR3 region has 11 residues. CDR3 DNA sequence: TGTGCCAGCAGCTTGGGGGGGACCCAGTACTTC. It translates to CASSLGGTQYF.

This clonotype was observed a few times. The chain carries TRBV9 and TRBJ1-2; D call uncertain. V shed 4 bases and J shed 0 bases, with 13 bases lying between them. The CDR3 contains 15 residues. From germline, CDR1 is SGDLS and CDR2 YYNGEE. The CDR3 region has the DNA TGTGCCAGCAGCTCACGCGGGAGTCCTAACTATGGCTACACCTTC. Translation: CASSSRGSPNYGYTF.

This clonotype was seen only a few times. The chain links TRBV9 to TRBJ2-2; the D is unclear. The V end was cut by 0 bases, the J end by 4 bases, with 10 bases between. Germline loops: CDR1 SGDLS, CDR2 YYNGEE. The CDR3 loop spans 15 amino acids. CDR3 DNA: TGTGCCAGCAGCGTAGGTTGGAAGTTCACCGGGGAGCTGTTTTTT. Amino acids: CASSVGWKFTGELFF.

This clonotype appeared a few times. V usage is TRBV7-8 and J usage is TRBJ2-7; D is unresolved. There are 14 residues in the CDR3. Germline V gene lookup returns CDR1 SGHVS and CDR2 FQNEAQ. V was trimmed by 2 bases and J by 2 bases, leaving 10 bases between them. In DNA form, the CDR3 reads TGTGCCAGCAGCTTATATCTGCCCCCCTACGAGCAGTACTTC. It translates to CASSLYLPPYEQYF.

The rearrangement joins TRBV20-1 to TRBJ2-1, with TRBD2 matching 8 bases. The ends lost 6 bases at V and 7 bases at J; junction bases unmatched: 11. Germline CDR1 is DFQATT and CDR2 is SNEGSKA (reference sequence). The CDR3 has 14 residues. CDR3 residues: CSANGLAGANEQFF. The CDR3 nucleotides read TGCAGTGCCAACGGACTAGCCGGGGCTAATGAGCAGTTCTTC.

This clonotype occurred many times. The J gene is TRBJ2-7, the V gene TRBV7-9, with D possibly TRBD1 on 6 matching bases. The CDR3 runs to 13 residues. Germline V CDR1 and CDR2: SEHNR, FQNEAQ (reference sequence). V was pared by 1 base and J by 2 bases, with 6 bases between. The CDR3 is CASSLGDTYEQYF. The CDR3 DNA is TGTGCCAGCAGCTTAGGGGACACCTACGAGCAGTACTTC. Full variable domain (remainder filled in from reference TRBV7-9 and TRBJ2-7): DTGVSQNPRHKITKRGQNVTFRCDPISEHNRLYWYRQTLGQGPEFLTYFQNEAQLEKSRLLSDRFSAERPKGSFSTLEIQRTEQGDSAMYLCASSLGDTYEQYFGPGTRLTVT.

This clonotype appeared a few times. The chain has TRBV20-1 and TRBJ2-7; 11 positions match TRBD2. Germline CDR1 reads DFQATT; CDR2 reads SNEGSKA (reference sequence). The V and J ends lost 5 bases and 5 bases, in that order; junction bases with no gene match: 5. The CDR3 runs to 13 residues. CDR3 loop: CSAAGLADHEQYF. DNA of the CDR3: TGCAGTGCTGCGGGACTAGCGGACCACGAGCAGTACTTC.

This chain joins TRBV15 and TRBJ2-7; TRBD1 agrees at 7 bases. Germline CDR1 and CDR2: LNHNV and YYDKDF (reference sequence). This CDR3 spans 15 amino acids. V gave up 3 bases and J gave up 3 bases; unmatched junction bases: 8. CDR3 nucleotides: TGTGCCACCAGCAGCACCCCGGGACAGAGCTACGAGCAGTACTTC. Its protein is CATSSTPGQSYEQYF.

The genes are TRBV20-1 and TRBJ2-7, with a tentative D call TRBD2 (6 bases). Germline CDR1 and CDR2: DFQATT and SNEGSKA (reference sequence). The CDR3 spans 16 residues. V dropped 6 bases and J dropped 4 bases, with 25 bases sitting between them. This CDR3 reads CSASVFVGRDVYEQYF. CDR3 nucleotides: TGCAGTGCATCCGTGTTCGTAGGGCGGGACGTATACGAGCAGTACTTC.

This clonotype came up a few times. The chain couples TRBV12-3 or TRBV12-4 to TRBJ2-1; the D is unclear. The V and J ends lost 5 bases and 0 bases respectively, with 14 bases between them. The CDR3 consists of 16 residues. The CDR3 protein is CASSPSYGLSYNEQFF. The CDR3 DNA follows: TGTGCCAGCAGTCCATCTTACGGGCTCTCCTACAATGAGCAGTTCTTC.

The sample holds a few counts of this clonotype. The J gene is TRBJ2-7, the V gene TRBV4-1; D gene uncertain. The CDR3 consists of 13 residues. Germline V gene sequence: CDR1 MGHRA, CDR2 YSYEKL. With 5 bases removed from V and 7 bases from J, the gap between germline ends came to 15 bases. The CDR3 nucleotides are TGCGCCAGCAGCTCCCCAGCCCCCGGAGAGCAGTACTTC. Translating it yields CASSSPAPGEQYF.

V and J are TRBV4-1 and TRBJ2-5; D is perhaps TRBD2 (6 bases). This CDR3 is 15 amino acids long. V lost 2 bases, J lost 2 bases, and 12 bases lay in between. The germline V gene encodes CDR1 MGHRA and CDR2 YSYEKL. The CDR3 DNA reads TGCGCCAGCAGCCAATTAGCGGCAGGACAAGAGACCCAGTACTTC. It encodes CASSQLAAGQETQYF.

The gene calls are TRBV5-6 and TRBJ2-5; 8 positions agree with TRBD2. Germline CDR1 SGHDT, CDR2 YYEEEE. J lost 4 bases, V lost 6 bases, and 8 bases had no gene match. The CDR3 consists of 14 residues. CDR3 residues: CASKREPSGETQYF. CDR3 in DNA: TGTGCCAGCAAGCGGGAGCCCAGTGGAGAGACCCAGTACTTC.

This clonotype came up a few times. V is TRBV5-1 and J is TRBJ1-1; 7 bases map to TRBD1. The trim removed 4 bases at V and 3 bases at J, leaving 9 bases unmatched. This CDR3 contains 15 residues. In germline, CDR1 is SGHRS, CDR2 YFSETQ. CDR3 sequence: CASSPRTGSDTEAFF. In nucleotides, the CDR3 is TGCGCCAGCAGCCCCCGGACAGGATCGGACACTGAAGCTTTCTTT.

This clonotype has more than one count but fewer than ten. The chain joins TRBV5-1 to TRBJ2-2; D call uncertain. CDR3 size: 13 residues. The germline V gene has CDR1 SGHRS and CDR2 YFSETQ. V lost 7 bases, J lost 3 bases, and 10 bases lay in between. The CDR3 spells CASSDIYTGELFF. CDR3 bases: TGCGCCAGCTCCGACATTTACACCGGGGAGCTGTTTTTT.

This clonotype was picked up a small number of times. The V and J genes are TRBV12-3 or TRBV12-4 and TRBJ1-3; D perhaps matches TRBD1 (5 bases). The V gene lost 10 bases and the J gene lost 2 bases, with 15 bases spanning the gap. The CDR3 sequence is 14 residues long. CDR3 DNA sequence: TGTGCCATCCAGAAGAGAGGGGCTGGAAACACCATATATTTT. It encodes CAIQKRGAGNTIYF.

Of note for this clonotype: This could be a read error, since a much larger clone is one nucleotide away. The chain is built from TRBV5-1 and TRBJ2-5, with D uncertain. The CDR3 loop spans 13 amino acids. CDR1 SGHRS and CDR2 YFSETQ come from the germline V gene. CDR3 amino acids: CTSSLVPVETQYF. CDR3 sequence (DNA): TGCACCAGCAGCTTGGTACCCGTAGAGACCCAGTACTTC. Filled out from reference TRBV5-1 and TRBJ2-5, the complete variable domain reads KAGVTQTPRYLIKTRGQQVTLSCSPISGHRSVSWYQQTPGQGLQFLFEYFSETQRNKGNFPGRFSGRQFSNSRSEMNVSTLELGDSALYLCTSSLVPVETQYFGPGTRLLVL.

This clonotype was seen a handful of times. The chain joins TRBV5-6 to TRBJ2-1; TRBD2 aligns across 14 bases. The germline gives CDR1 SGHDT, CDR2 YYEEEE. V lost 4 bases, J lost 5 bases, and 2 bases stayed unmatched. The length of the CDR3 is 15 residues. For the CDR3, the DNA is TGTGCCAGCAGCAGACTAGCGGGAGGGAACAATGAGCAGTTCTTC. It codes for CASSRLAGGNNEQFF.

This clonotype was recorded a few times. The V and J genes are TRBV5-1 and TRBJ2-6; 14 nucleotides align to TRBD2. The CDR3 is 20 amino acids. V was pared by 3 bases and J by 3 bases, with 11 bases of the junction left unmatched. Germline loops: CDR1 SGHRS, CDR2 YFSETQ. DNA for the CDR3: TGCGCCAGCAGCTCCCCCGGGACTAGCGGGAGCAAATATGGGGCCAACGTCCTGACTTTC. This gives the protein CASSSPGTSGSKYGANVLTF. The entire variable domain, with the rest obtained from reference TRBV5-1 and TRBJ2-6, is as follows: KAGVTQTPRYLIKTRGQQVTLSCSPISGHRSVSWYQQTPGQGLQFLFEYFSETQRNKGNFPGRFSGRQFSNSRSEMNVSTLELGDSALYLCASSSPGTSGSKYGANVLTFGAGSRLTVL.

The rearrangement joins TRBV7-3 to TRBJ2-3, with 8 bases that match TRBD1. Looked up from germline, CDR1 is SGHTA and CDR2 is FQGTGA. The V and J ends lost 5 bases and 4 bases, in that order; junction bases with no gene match: 8. The CDR3 is 15 amino acids. Written as DNA, the CDR3 is TGTGCCAGCAGCCTCACAGGGGGGCAGGCAGATACGCAGTATTTT. It translates to CASSLTGGQADTQYF. Supplemented by reference TRBV7-3 and TRBJ2-3, the full variable domain reads GAGVSQTPSNKVTEKGKYVELRCDPISGHTALYWYRQSLGQGPEFLIYFQGTGAADDSGLPNDRFFAVRPEGSVSTLKIQRTERGDSAVYLCASSLTGGQADTQYFGPGTRLTVL.